This is a list of T cell receptor beta chains from one sample in a study of control samples from healthy donors and cancer patients. Data came from immunoSEQ multiplex PCR; TCRdb stores just in-frame clones and leaves some out. The sample consists of under 130,000 clones, roughly four fifths of them appearing once. Sequencing was carried out using blood. The receptors originated from a woman in her fifties or sixties in good health. CDR3s include the opening cysteine and the closing phenylalanine or tryptophan. A D gene is named only where the DNA matches it firmly. Clone size appears in some rows only: once, few, many, or a class for an expanded clone.

size: NA
V: TRBV28
J: TRBJ1-1
D: TRBD1
DNA: TGTGCCAGCAGTTTATCGGCCAGGGGGCAAACTGAAGCTTTCTTT
CDR3: CASSLSARGQTEAFF

size: NA
V: TRBV27
J: TRBJ2-7
D: NA
DNA: TGTGCCAGCAGCTCAGCGGCGGAACGCTCCTACGAGCAGTACTTC
CDR3: CASSSAAERSYEQYF

size: NA
V: TRBV28
J: TRBJ2-3
D: NA
DNA: TGTGCCAGCAGACCGGACAGGGAGGGAAGCACAGATACGCAGTATTTT
CDR3: CASRPDREGSTDTQYF

size: NA
V: TRBV5-1
J: TRBJ1-2
D: NA
DNA: TGCGCCAGCAGCTTGGGCGGGGAGGGCTATGGCTACACCTTC
CDR3: CASSLGGEGYGYTF

size: few
V: TRBV21-1
J: TRBJ1-5
D: NA
DNA: TGTGCCAGCAGCGCGCGCCGCGGTCGCAGCAATCAGCCCCAGCATTTT
CDR3: CASSARRGRSNQPQHF

size: NA
V: TRBV28
J: TRBJ2-7
D: TRBD1
DNA: TGTGCCAGCAGTCGGACAGGGGGCGAGTACGAGCAGTACTTC
CDR3: CASSRTGGEYEQYF

size: NA
V: TRBV28
J: TRBJ2-3
D: NA
DNA: TGTGCCAGCAGTTCACCGCTCCTGACGCAGTATTTT
CDR3: CASSSPLLTQYF

size: NA
V: TRBV4-2
J: TRBJ1-2
D: NA
DNA: TGTGCCAGCAGCCCAGGGACATCGGGCTCTTATGGCTACACCTTC
CDR3: CASSPGTSGSYGYTF

size: NA
V: TRBV5-1
J: TRBJ2-6
D: TRBD1
DNA: TGCGCCAGCAGCTTGGACGGGACAGGTAACTCTGGGGCCAACGTCCTGACTTTC
CDR3: CASSLDGTGNSGANVLTF

size: NA
V: TRBV5-1
J: TRBJ1-2
D: NA
DNA: TGCGCCAGCAGCTTGGCCGGAGCTTTAGACTATGGCTACACCTTC
CDR3: CASSLAGALDYGYTF

size: NA
V: TRBV25-1
J: TRBJ2-1
D: TRBD1
DNA: TGTGCCAGCAGTGAAAACCTAAAGGGGACAGGTGGCGATGAGCAGTTCTTC
CDR3: CASSENLKGTGGDEQFF

size: once
V: TRBV10-3
J: TRBJ2-7
D: NA
DNA: TGTGCCGGAGTTAGCACGGAAGGAGCCTACGAGCAGTACTTC
CDR3: CAGVSTEGAYEQYF

size: few
V: TRBV28
J: TRBJ2-7
D: NA
DNA: TGTGCCAGCACTTCACCTAGTGTCCCCGAGCTCTACGAGCAGTACTTC
CDR3: CASTSPSVPELYEQYF

size: NA
V: TRBV19
J: TRBJ2-1
D: TRBD2
DNA: TGTGCCAGTAGTATTATAGGGCTAGCGGGAGGGAAAAACAATGAGCAGTTCTTC
CDR3: CASSIIGLAGGKNNEQFF

size: NA
V: TRBV12-3/TRBV12-4
J: TRBJ2-1
D: NA
DNA: TGTGCCAGCAGTTTAGATCAGTACAATGAGCAGTTCTTC
CDR3: CASSLDQYNEQFF

size: NA
V: TRBV13
J: TRBJ1-5
D: NA
DNA: TGTGCCAGCAGCTTAAAATCCCGGGAGATTTATAGCAATCAGCCCCAGCATTTT
CDR3: CASSLKSREIYSNQPQHF

size: NA
V: TRBV4-3
J: TRBJ1-1
D: NA
DNA: TGCGCCAGCAGCCGGTCCACACGGATAATGAACACTGAAGCTTTCTTT
CDR3: CASSRSTRIMNTEAFF

size: NA
V: TRBV7-2
J: TRBJ1-5
D: NA
DNA: TGTGCCAGCAGCCCCGTCAATCAGCCCCAGCATTTT
CDR3: CASSPVNQPQHF

size: NA
V: TRBV7-3
J: TRBJ2-3
D: NA
DNA: TGTGCCAGCAGCTTAGGGGGGCTCGACACAGATACGCAGTATTTT
CDR3: CASSLGGLDTDTQYF

size: NA
V: TRBV3-1/TRBV3-2
J: TRBJ1-6
D: NA
DNA: TGTGCCAGCACCCTCTGGGGACAAGGGGATTCACCCCTCCACTTT
CDR3: CASTLWGQGDSPLHF

size: few
V: TRBV11-1
J: TRBJ2-7
D: NA
DNA: TGTGCCAGCAGCTCGCCGGTAGGGGGGGACGAGCAGTACTTC
CDR3: CASSSPVGGDEQYF

size: NA
V: TRBV7-8
J: TRBJ1-3
D: NA
DNA: TGTGCCAGCAGCCCCCCAGGGAGTACTGGAAACACCATATATTTT
CDR3: CASSPPGSTGNTIYF

size: NA
V: TRBV7-9
J: TRBJ2-1
D: NA
DNA: TGTGCCAGCAGCTTACTCAGGGCAACCAATGAGCAGTTCTTC
CDR3: CASSLLRATNEQFF

size: NA
V: TRBV6-5
J: TRBJ2-3
D: NA
DNA: TGTGCCAGCTCGTTCGGGGGGCAAAGCACAGATACGCAGTATTTT
CDR3: CASSFGGQSTDTQYF

size: once
V: TRBV9
J: TRBJ2-2
D: TRBD2
DNA: TGTGCCAGCAGCGCCTCACGCGGGCTAGCGGGGACGAACACCGGGGAGCTGTTTTTT
CDR3: CASSASRGLAGTNTGELFF

size: NA
V: TRBV5-4
J: TRBJ2-3
D: TRBD2
DNA: TGTGCCAGCAGCTTCGGGGGGGCCGCCTTCCAAGATACGCAGTATTTT
CDR3: CASSFGGAAFQDTQYF

size: NA
V: TRBV5-1
J: TRBJ2-7
D: NA
DNA: TGCGCCAGCAAGACAGGACTTGCGTTCCACGAGCAGTACTTC
CDR3: CASKTGLAFHEQYF

size: NA
V: TRBV7-9
J: TRBJ2-1
D: NA
DNA: TGTGCCAGCAGCCCCTTTAGCACACCTTACAATGAGCAGTTCTTC
CDR3: CASSPFSTPYNEQFF

size: NA
V: TRBV6-1
J: TRBJ2-1
D: NA
DNA: TGTGCCAGCAGTGAAAGTTTTAGCTCCTACAATGAGCAGTTCTTC
CDR3: CASSESFSSYNEQFF

size: NA
V: TRBV29-1
J: TRBJ2-5
D: TRBD1
DNA: TGCAGCGTTGATGGGGACAGGGGGTGGGAGACCCAGTACTTC
CDR3: CSVDGDRGWETQYF

size: NA
V: TRBV7-8
J: TRBJ2-7
D: NA
DNA: TGTGCCAGCAGCTTAAAGGGGGGTTCCCTTTACGAGCAGTACTTC
CDR3: CASSLKGGSLYEQYF

size: NA
V: TRBV29-1
J: TRBJ1-2
D: TRBD1
DNA: TGCAGCGTCGGCGACAGGGGGTTAGGTGGCTACACCTTC
CDR3: CSVGDRGLGGYTF

size: NA
V: TRBV19
J: TRBJ1-5
D: NA
DNA: TGTGCCAGTAGTATCGCCAATCAGCCCCAGCATTTT
CDR3: CASSIANQPQHF

size: NA
V: TRBV5-5
J: TRBJ1-5
D: NA
DNA: TGTGCCAGCAGCTTGGCCGGGGGCAATCAGCCCCAGCATTTT
CDR3: CASSLAGGNQPQHF

size: NA
V: TRBV7-2
J: TRBJ2-7
D: NA
DNA: TGTGCCAGCAGCTTGGGGACGTCCGAGCAGTACTTC
CDR3: CASSLGTSEQYF

size: few
V: TRBV19
J: TRBJ1-1
D: NA
DNA: TGTGCCAGTAGTTACAGTCGGAACACTGAAGCTTTCTTT
CDR3: CASSYSRNTEAFF

size: NA
V: TRBV7-6
J: TRBJ2-1
D: TRBD2
DNA: TGTGCCAGCAGCTCCACTAGCGGGACGTACAATGAGCAGTTCTTC
CDR3: CASSSTSGTYNEQFF

size: NA
V: TRBV4-1
J: TRBJ2-7
D: NA
DNA: TGCGCCAGCAGCCAAATAATGGGCCCAACAGGGACCTCCTACGAGCAGTACTTC
CDR3: CASSQIMGPTGTSYEQYF

size: NA
V: TRBV20-1
J: TRBJ2-7
D: NA
DNA: TGCAGTGCTAGAGATGGGAGGGAGCAGTACTTC
CDR3: CSARDGREQYF

size: NA
V: TRBV19
J: TRBJ1-1
D: NA
DNA: TGTGCCAGTAGTATTACAGTGATCACTGAAGCTTTCTTT
CDR3: CASSITVITEAFF

size: NA
V: TRBV15
J: TRBJ1-1
D: NA
DNA: TGTGCCACCAGCAGAGACAGGGGCGTGTCTGAAGCTTTCTTT
CDR3: CATSRDRGVSEAFF

size: once
V: TRBV6-5
J: TRBJ2-7
D: TRBD1
DNA: TGTGCCAGCAGTTATTTGACAGGGTCCTCCTACGAGCAGTACTTC
CDR3: CASSYLTGSSYEQYF

size: NA
V: TRBV7-3
J: TRBJ1-6
D: NA
DNA: TGTGCCAGCAGCTTGGGGACGGGGTATAATTCACCCCTCCACTTT
CDR3: CASSLGTGYNSPLHF

size: NA
V: TRBV19
J: TRBJ1-2
D: NA
DNA: TGTGCCAGTTTGGACGCTAACTATGGCTACACCTTC
CDR3: CASLDANYGYTF

size: NA
V: TRBV9
J: TRBJ1-2
D: NA
DNA: TGTGCCAGCAGCGTATTTGATCGGGTTTCTGCCTATGGCTACACCTTC
CDR3: CASSVFDRVSAYGYTF

size: NA
V: TRBV7-8
J: TRBJ1-2
D: TRBD1
DNA: TGTGCCAGCAGCGAAGCGGGGACAGGGGGTTTTGGCTACACCTTC
CDR3: CASSEAGTGGFGYTF

size: NA
V: TRBV11-2
J: TRBJ2-2
D: NA
DNA: TGTGCCAGCAGCTTACTTGGTACCGGGGAGCTGTTTTTT
CDR3: CASSLLGTGELFF